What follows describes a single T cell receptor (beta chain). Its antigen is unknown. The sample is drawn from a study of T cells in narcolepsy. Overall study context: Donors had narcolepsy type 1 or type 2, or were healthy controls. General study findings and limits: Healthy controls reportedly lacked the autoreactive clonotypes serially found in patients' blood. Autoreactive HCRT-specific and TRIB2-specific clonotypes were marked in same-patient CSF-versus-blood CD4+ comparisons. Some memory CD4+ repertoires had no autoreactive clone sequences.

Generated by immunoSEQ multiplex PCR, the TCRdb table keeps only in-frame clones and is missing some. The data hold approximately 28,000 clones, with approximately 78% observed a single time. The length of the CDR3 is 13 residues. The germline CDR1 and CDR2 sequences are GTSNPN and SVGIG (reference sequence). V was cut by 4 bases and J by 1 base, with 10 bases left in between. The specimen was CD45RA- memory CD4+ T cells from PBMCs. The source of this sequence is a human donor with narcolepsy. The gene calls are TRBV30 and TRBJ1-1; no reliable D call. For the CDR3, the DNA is TGTGCCTGGACTAAAGGAGGGAACACTGAAGCTTTCTTT. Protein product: CAWTKGGNTEAFF.